What follows is one T cell receptor (beta chain) and its context. Its antigen is still unknown. From germline, CDR1 is SGDLS and CDR2 YYNGEE. The CDR3 loop spans 15 amino acids. V dropped 4 bases and J dropped 0 bases, with 13 bases sitting between them. This record comes from a study of identical twins. Study results and limitations: Out-of-frame alpha sequences shared by twins were enriched for low generation probability. Modeled out-of-frame TCR alpha sharing in monozygotic twins fell below observed levels.

A template switching step contributed a universal primer site, while unique molecular identifiers were present in the cDNA. TCRdb re-called the 5' RACE reads with MiXCR, one entry per CDR3 protein. The sample has approximately 230,000 distinct CDR3 sequences; approximately 7.1% are singletons. In addition, the sample was reused for a study of T cells expressing NK-cell markers. That report notes: Obtained from sorted CD3+CD56+NKG2C+, CD3+CD56+NKG2C- and CD3+CD56-NKG2C+ T cells were the TCR beta repertoires.

Material for sequencing was CD8+ T cells sorted from blood. The sequence came from a woman under 30 in good health. The rearrangement joins TRBV9 to TRBJ2-5, with D possibly matching TRBD1 (8 bases). CDR3: CASSTGGAHQETQYF. CDR3 in DNA: TGTGCCAGCAGCACAGGGGGGGCCCACCAAGAGACCCAGTACTTC.